The 3 T cell receptor beta chains presented below share a single source sample, sequenced in a study of human T cells and chemical hapten exposure. MiXCR was run by TCRdb on the RACE reads, yielding one entry per CDR3 protein. The table records roughly 380,000 distinct CDR3 sequences, 4.5% to 6% of them present only once. The time point was: pre-sensitization, week 0. As for treatment: therapeutic diphenylcyclopropenone sensitization with weekly scalp DPC. Material: whole blood, obtained in connection with sensitization to the hapten diphenylcyclopropenone (DPC). The receptors here all came from a woman aged 45-65 years with alopecia areata. Some clones in this sample may be carry-over from other donors' samples.

The rearrangement links TRBV7-6 to TRBJ2-7, with a tentative D call TRBD1 (6 bases). The CDR3 length is 14 residues. Trimming stripped 4 bases from V and 1 base from J, with 11 bases between. Germline V gene lookup returns CDR1 SGHVS and CDR2 FNYEAQ. The CDR3 spells CASSYRDKSYEQYF. Here the CDR3 DNA reads TGTGCCAGCAGCTACCGGGACAAGTCCTACGAGCAGTACTTC. The variable domain in full, completed from reference TRBV7-6 and TRBJ2-7, reads GAGVSQSPRYKVTKRGQDVALRCDPISGHVSLYWYRQALGQGPEFLTYFNYEAQQDKSGLPNDRFSAERPEGSISTLTIQRTEQRDSAMYRCASSYRDKSYEQYFGPGTRLTVT.

The V and J genes are TRBV11-2 and TRBJ2-3, with unresolved D. Looked up from germline, CDR1 is SGHAT and CDR2 is FQNNGV. V lost 5 bases and J 3 bases, leaving 12 bases between the germline ends. CDR3 length: 14 residues. The CDR3 here is CASSLRGPTDTQYF. CDR3 coding DNA: TGTGCCAGCAGCCTCCGCGGACCAACAGATACGCAGTATTTT.

This clonotype has more than one count but fewer than ten. This sequence joins TRBV28 and TRBJ2-7, with a tentative D call TRBD1 (5 bases). Germline CDR1 is MDHEN and CDR2 is SYDVKM. This CDR3 is built from 13 residues. With 6 bases removed from V and 6 bases from J, the gap between germline ends came to 15 bases. Here the CDR3 DNA reads TGTGCCAGCAGACAATACAGGCCCGGCGAGCAGTACTTC. It yields the protein CASRQYRPGEQYF.